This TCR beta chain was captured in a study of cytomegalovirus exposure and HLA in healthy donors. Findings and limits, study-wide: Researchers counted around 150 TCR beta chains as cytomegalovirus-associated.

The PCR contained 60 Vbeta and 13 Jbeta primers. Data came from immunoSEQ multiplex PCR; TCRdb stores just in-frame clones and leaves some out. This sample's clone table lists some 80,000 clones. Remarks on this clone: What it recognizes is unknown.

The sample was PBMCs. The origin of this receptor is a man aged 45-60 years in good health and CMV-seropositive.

In DNA, the CDR3 is TGTGCCAGCAGTTACACGGGACAGGGAAGCTATGGCTACACCTTC. It yields the protein CASSYTGQGSYGYTF. The V call is TRBV6-5, the J call TRBJ1-2; 9 bases map to TRBD1. In germline, CDR1 is MNHEY, CDR2 SVGAGI. V lost 2 bases, J lost 4 bases, and 5 bases stayed unmatched. There are 15 residues in the CDR3.